Below, 27 T cell receptor beta chains from the same sample are listed, as sequenced in a study of T cell responses to AZD1222 COVID-19 vaccine (dated by TCRdb to the early 2020s). Receptor amplification or capture employed the immunoSEQ multiplex PCR assay. In its TCRdb copy, this immuneACCESS table keeps in-frame sequences only and misses some clones. Where compared with another copy, unresolved V genes explain less than half of these, and the others have no known cause. This sample holds roughly 260,000 clones; 90% to 95% were observed only once. Approximately 0.52% of the sample belongs to the ten largest clones. Interpreted using the paper, the time point label stands for: baseline before first vaccination. The sample here was peripheral blood, taken on day 0 of AZD1222 vaccination. The source of these receptors is an adult in good health.

The V call is TRBV5-4, the J call TRBJ2-2, with D unresolved. Germline assignment: CDR1 SGHNT and CDR2 YYREEE (reference sequence). CDR3 length: 15 residues. Trimming stripped 4 bases from V and 1 base from J, with 11 bases between. The CDR3 region has the DNA TGTGCCAGCAGCGCCGGCCAGAAGAACACCGGGGAGCTGTTTTTT. Translation gives CASSAGQKNTGELFF.

The chain joins TRBV5-1 to TRBJ2-3, with 11 bases matching TRBD2. The CDR3 loop spans 15 amino acids. From germline, CDR1 is SGHRS and CDR2 YFSETQ. The V gene end was trimmed by 0 bases and the J gene end by 6 bases; junction bases not matched to a gene: 3. As DNA, the CDR3 is TGCGCCAGCAGCTTGGATAGCGGGGGGGCTGATACGCAGTATTTT. Translated: CASSLDSGGADTQYF.

The chain joins TRBV30 to TRBJ2-3, with TRBD1 matching over 9 bases. V was clipped by 3 bases and J by 8 bases; unmatched bases: 9. Germline CDR1 and CDR2: GTSNPN and SVGIG (reference sequence). This CDR3 spans 14 amino acids. As DNA, the CDR3 is TGTGCCTGGAGATTGACAGGGGGTTCGGGTACGCAGTATTTT. Its protein is CAWRLTGGSGTQYF.

The genes are TRBV5-6 and TRBJ2-2; no reliable D call. The V gene's germline CDR1 is SGHDT and CDR2 YYEEEE. V lost 4 bases to trimming and J lost 6 bases, with 7 bases between them. The CDR3 spans 12 residues. CDR3 sequence: CASSLNPGELFF. CDR3 nucleotide sequence: TGTGCCAGCAGCCTCAATCCCGGGGAGCTGTTTTTT.

V and J are TRBV15 and TRBJ1-1; D ambiguous. The V end lost 2 bases, the J end lost 8 bases, and 12 bases lay between the germline ends. The CDR3 contains 13 residues. Germline CDR1 and CDR2: LNHNV and YYDKDF (reference sequence). The CDR3 is CATSRRWSGEAFF. In DNA, the CDR3 is TGTGCCACCAGCAGAAGGTGGAGTGGAGAAGCTTTCTTT.

The gene calls are TRBV2 and TRBJ1-6, with 7 bases lining up with TRBD1. V gave up 3 bases and J gave up 7 bases; unmatched junction bases: 6. Germline CDR1 reads SNHLY; CDR2 reads FYNNEI. The CDR3 runs 15 residues. This CDR3 reads CASSDRDSRNSPLHF. DNA for the CDR3: TGTGCCAGCAGTGACCGGGACAGCAGAAATTCACCCCTCCACTTT.

The genes are TRBV28 and TRBJ2-7; 10 bases line up with TRBD2. The CDR3 totals 15 residues. V lost 6 bases and J lost 3; bases outside the gene matches: 8. Germline loops: CDR1 MDHEN, CDR2 SYDVKM. CDR3 nucleotides: TGTGCCAGCAGAACCGGGACTAGCGAGGACTACGAGCAGTACTTC. Translating it yields CASRTGTSEDYEQYF.

This clone has only one observation. CDR3 sequence: CASKRGVTEAFF. In DNA form, the CDR3 reads TGTGCCAGTAAACGAGGGGTGACTGAAGCTTTCTTT. This chain links TRBV19 with TRBJ1-1, with D possibly being TRBD1 (5 bases). In germline, CDR1 is LNHDA, CDR2 SQIVND (reference sequence). Trimming removed 7 bases from V and 5 bases from J, with 11 bases in between. The CDR3 is 12 amino acids.

This chain uses TRBV7-3 with TRBJ1-5; D is undetermined. V was cut by 5 bases and J by 3 bases, with 8 bases left in between. This CDR3 has 13 residues. Germline loops: CDR1 SGHTA, CDR2 FQGTGA. The DNA for the CDR3 is TGTGCCAGCAGCCGAGGGCCCAATCAGCCCCAGCATTTT. This encodes CASSRGPNQPQHF.

J is TRBJ1-2 and V is TRBV10-3; 11 bases line up with TRBD1. Germline trimming cut 7 bases from V and 8 bases from J; bases unmatched to any gene: 15. The germline CDR1 and CDR2 sequences are ENHRY and SYGVKD. The CDR3 has 16 amino acids. CDR3 sequence reads: CAITKAGTGGLEGYTF. The CDR3 coding sequence is TGTGCCATCACCAAGGCCGGGACAGGGGGATTAGAGGGCTACACCTTC.

This chain connects TRBV19 to TRBJ2-2; 7 nucleotides match TRBD2. Germline loops: CDR1 LNHDA, CDR2 SQIVND (reference sequence). CDR3 length: 13 amino acids. Unmatched junction bases numbered 2, after V lost 3 bases and J lost 7 bases. Here the CDR3 reads CASSIGTNGELFF. The CDR3 DNA is TGTGCCAGTAGTATTGGGACTAACGGGGAGCTGTTTTTT.

The chain employs TRBV4-1 and TRBJ2-7; no clear D. With 3 bases removed from V and 0 bases from J, the gap between germline ends came to 9 bases. The CDR3 has 14 amino acids. Germline CDR1 is MGHRA and CDR2 is YSYEKL. CDR3 nucleotide sequence: TGCGCCAGCAGCCAGGTGGGGTCCTCCTACGAGCAGTACTTC. Translation: CASSQVGSSYEQYF.

This clone was seen only once. This sequence joins TRBV5-1 and TRBJ2-3, with TRBD2 matching over 12 bases. The V gene's germline CDR1 is SGHRS and CDR2 YFSETQ. The CDR3 extends over 17 amino acids. Unmatched junction bases numbered 5, after V lost 3 bases and J lost 0 bases. CDR3 residues: CASSSGTSGLSTDTQYF. CDR3 bases: TGCGCCAGCAGCTCTGGGACTAGCGGGCTTAGCACAGATACGCAGTATTTT.

The rearrangement links TRBV18 to TRBJ2-7; a weak D match, TRBD2 (6 bases). CDR3 length: 15 amino acids. Germline-derived CDR1 and CDR2 are KGHSH and LQKENI. The V and J ends lost 6 bases and 5 bases respectively, with 20 bases between them. The CDR3 sequence is CASSLRGLESHEQYF. The CDR3 region has the DNA TGTGCCAGCTCGCTCCGGGGACTCGAATCCCACGAGCAGTACTTC.

The chain couples TRBV18 to TRBJ1-4; weak D call: TRBD1 (5 bases). Germline assignment: CDR1 KGHSH and CDR2 LQKENI. V was cut by 5 bases and J by 3 bases, with 10 bases left in between. The CDR3 length is 14 residues. CDR3 sequence reads: CASSKGVANEKLFF. The CDR3, as DNA: TGTGCCAGCTCAAAAGGGGTTGCTAATGAAAAACTGTTTTTT.

This chain links TRBV7-9 with TRBJ2-5; D remains unclear. V was cut by 5 bases and J by 5 bases, with 18 bases left in between. CDR3 size: 15 residues. Germline V gene lookup returns CDR1 SEHNR and CDR2 FQNEAQ (reference sequence). CDR3 in amino acids: CASSPAAGGRETQYF. The CDR3 DNA follows: TGTGCCAGCAGCCCCGCCGCAGGTGGGCGGGAGACCCAGTACTTC.

V usage is TRBV28 and J usage is TRBJ2-7, with 9 bases fitting TRBD2. The CDR3 has 15 residues. Trimming cost V 5 bases and J 2 bases; bases outside gene matches: 7. Germline CDR1 is MDHEN and CDR2 is SYDVKM. DNA for the CDR3: TGTGCCAGCAGTCTTCCTAGCGGGGTCACCTACGAGCAGTACTTC. It is translated as CASSLPSGVTYEQYF.

V is TRBV9 and J is TRBJ2-7, with D possibly TRBD2 on 6 matching bases. Germline-derived CDR1 and CDR2 are SGDLS and YYNGEE. Trimming cost V 4 bases and J 0 bases, with 11 bases left between them. The CDR3 contains 14 residues. CDR3 nucleotide sequence: TGTGCCAGCAGCTACTCGACTAGCTCCTACGAGCAGTACTTC. Amino acids: CASSYSTSSYEQYF.

The rearrangement uses TRBV27 and TRBJ1-1, with 7 nucleotides matching TRBD1. The CDR3 extends over 17 amino acids. CDR1 and CDR2 (germline): MNHEY, SMNVEV (reference sequence). Germline trimming cut 5 bases from V and 3 bases from J; bases unmatched to any gene: 15. This CDR3 is CASSLTRGGDTHTEAFF. DNA of the CDR3: TGTGCCAGCAGTCTAACCAGGGGGGGGGATACCCACACTGAAGCTTTCTTT.

The V gene is TRBV29-1, the J gene TRBJ2-7; possibly TRBD1 for D (5 bases). CDR1 SQVTM and CDR2 ANQGSEA come from the germline V gene. The germline V and J ends were trimmed by 6 bases and 0 bases, with 15 bases remaining between them. CDR3 length: 14 residues. CDR3 sequence: CSVSQGRSSYEQYF. The CDR3 nucleotides read TGCAGCGTGTCCCAGGGTAGAAGCTCCTACGAGCAGTACTTC.

The CDR3 nucleotides read TGCGCCAGCAGCTTGGATCTAATTAACTGGGGCGAGCAGTACTTC. Protein: CASSLDLINWGEQYF. This chain uses TRBV5-1 with TRBJ2-7; D is uncertain. V dropped 0 bases and J dropped 6 bases, with 16 bases sitting between them. Germline-derived CDR1 and CDR2 are SGHRS and YFSETQ. The length of the CDR3 is 15 residues.

The J gene is TRBJ2-2, the V gene TRBV24-1; 8 bases line up with TRBD2. V lost 9 bases to trimming and J lost 1 base; unmatched junction nucleotides: 6. The CDR3 has 15 residues. Germline loops: CDR1 KGHDR, CDR2 SFDVKD. The CDR3, as DNA: TGTGCCACCCAGGGCACTAGCGGGAACACCGGGGAGCTGTTTTTT. It specifies CATQGTSGNTGELFF.

Concerning this clone: One end of the junction does not line up with germline, which may come from a read error. The chain couples TRBV18 to TRBJ2-7, with D tentatively TRBD2 (6 bases). The CDR3 sequence is 13 residues long. Germline CDR1 reads KGHSH; CDR2 reads LQKENI. The DNA for the CDR3 is TGTGCCAGCTCACCCACCCAACCGGGACTCCGTATATTC. Its translation: CASSPTQPGLRIF.

This clone was seen a few times. Written as DNA, the CDR3 is TGTGCCAGCAGCCTATCGGCCGGGACAGCAAACACCGGGGAGCTGTTTTTT. It encodes CASSLSAGTANTGELFF. The rearrangement joins TRBV11-2 to TRBJ2-2; 7 positions agree with TRBD1. After removal of 5 bases from V and 2 bases from J, the junction contained 11 bases not matched to a gene. CDR1 and CDR2 from the germline V gene are SGHAT and FQNNGV. The CDR3 spans 17 residues.

This clone was counted only a few times. The chain has TRBV7-9 and TRBJ2-7, with TRBD1 matching 8 bases. The J segment lost 0 bases and the V segment lost 5 bases, leaving 6 bases of the junction unmatched. The germline CDR1 and CDR2 sequences are SEHNR and FQNEAQ (reference sequence). The CDR3 extends over 15 amino acids. The CDR3 coding sequence is TGTGCCAGCAGCCCCGGGACAGGAATCTCCTACGAGCAGTACTTC. Encoded protein: CASSPGTGISYEQYF.

The chain employs TRBV11-1 and TRBJ2-1; 9 nucleotides align to TRBD1. V shed 5 bases, J shed 5 bases, and the junction held 4 bases outside the gene matches. The CDR3 covers 14 residues. From germline, CDR1 is SGHAT and CDR2 FQDESV (reference sequence). The CDR3 here is CASSLGQGNNEQFF. CDR3 in DNA: TGTGCCAGCAGCCTCGGACAGGGGAACAATGAGCAGTTCTTC.

The chain combines TRBV18 with TRBJ2-3, with TRBD2 matching over 12 bases. This CDR3 has 17 amino acids. Trimming cost V 4 bases and J 1 base; bases outside gene matches: 6. Looked up from germline, CDR1 is KGHSH and CDR2 is LQKENI. The CDR3 sequence: CASSLRTSGTGTDTQYF. The CDR3 DNA reads as TGTGCCAGCTCACTGAGGACTAGCGGGACTGGCACAGATACGCAGTATTTT.